This T cell receptor (beta chain) was recorded in a study of cytomegalovirus exposure and HLA in healthy donors. The primer mix had 60 Vbeta and 13 Jbeta primers. Measured with immunoSEQ multiplex PCR; TCRdb has only the in-frame clones, and not every one. The sample lists hundreds of thousands of clones, about 75% seen once, with 1.5% to 2% in the top ten. CDR3 length equals 14 residues. Germline V CDR1 and CDR2: LNHNV, YYDKDF (reference sequence). Trimming took off 3 bases at V and 0 bases at J, with 8 bases between the two ends. What was sequenced was PBMCs. This sequence originates from a woman aged 30 to 39 in good health and CMV-seronegative. The V gene is TRBV15, the J gene TRBJ2-5; the D gene is possibly TRBD1 (6 bases). The CDR3 DNA follows: TGTGCCACCAGCAGTACAGGGCACCAAGAGACCCAGTACTTC. Encoded protein: CATSSTGHQETQYF.